The clone carrying this T cell receptor (beta chain) has only a few counts. Antigen specificity is unknown. Central memory, naive, regulatory and stem cell-like memory CD4+ cells were sorted by CD45RO/CCR7/CD25/CD127/CD95/CD27. Expressed TCRB transcripts got sequenced, as all isolated RNA was reverse transcribed. TCRdb keeps only in-frame clones here, not all; method: immunoSEQ multiplex PCR. The sample includes hundreds of thousands of clones, more than 12% of them seen just once. The sample originates from a study of beta chain features in type 1 diabetes. Study-wide points: Among all four CD4+ subsets, Type 1 diabetes patients had TCRB CDR3s that were moderately but significantly shorter. It was among patients, rather than healthy donors, that naive, central memory and Treg TCRB repertoires appeared more similar.

V lost 0 bases and J lost 7; bases outside the gene matches: 4. Germline V CDR1 and CDR2: SGHTA, FQGNSA. This CDR3 contains 15 residues. The sample was naive CD4+ T cells from blood. The sequence was collected from a man between 18 and 35 years old with type 1 diabetes. The chain carries TRBV7-2 and TRBJ1-5; 9 bases match TRBD1. The CDR3 DNA follows: TGTGCCAGCAGCTTAGCTCCGGGACAGGGCCAGCCCCAGCATTTT. This translates into CASSLAPGQGQPQHF.